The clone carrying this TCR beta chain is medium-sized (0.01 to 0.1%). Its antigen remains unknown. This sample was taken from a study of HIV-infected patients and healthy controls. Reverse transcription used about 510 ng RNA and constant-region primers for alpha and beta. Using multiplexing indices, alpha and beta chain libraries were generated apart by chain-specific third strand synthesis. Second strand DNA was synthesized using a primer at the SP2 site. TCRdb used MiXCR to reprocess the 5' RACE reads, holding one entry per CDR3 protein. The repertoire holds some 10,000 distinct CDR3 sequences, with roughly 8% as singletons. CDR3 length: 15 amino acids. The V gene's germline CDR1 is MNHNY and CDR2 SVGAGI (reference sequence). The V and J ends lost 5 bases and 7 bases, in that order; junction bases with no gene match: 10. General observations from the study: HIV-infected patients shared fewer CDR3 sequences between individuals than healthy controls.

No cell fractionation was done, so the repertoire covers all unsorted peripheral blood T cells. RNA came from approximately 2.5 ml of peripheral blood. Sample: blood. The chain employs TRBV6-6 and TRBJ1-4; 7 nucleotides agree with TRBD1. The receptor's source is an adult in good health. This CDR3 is CASSIRQGGSEKLFF. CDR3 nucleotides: TGTGCCAGCAGTATTAGACAGGGCGGTAGTGAAAAACTGTTTTTT.